This is a list of T cell receptor beta chains from one sample in a study of STAT5B mutations in CD4+ large granular lymphocyte leukemia. Libraries were prepared by immunoSEQ multiplex PCR; TCRdb keeps only in-frame clonotypes and omits some of them. This repertoire shows 1,100 or so clones, over 60% found once; its top ten account for 95% to 96%. The sample taken for sequencing was PBMCs. The receptors derive from a man between 65 and 85 years old with CD4+ T-cell large granular lymphocyte leukemia. CDR3s include the opening cysteine and the closing phenylalanine or tryptophan. Fields, in order: D gene, J gene, clone size, V gene, CDR3 length, CDR3 protein, CDR3 DNA. The D gene is left open where the match is weak. Clone size is shown for a subset of rows, as once, few, many or a class of expanded clone.

d_gene: TRBD1
j_gene: TRBJ2-7
abundance: NA
v_gene: TRBV11-3
len: 15
CDR3aa: CASSDQGTGVYEQYF
CDR3nt: TGTGCCAGCAGCGATCAGGGGACAGGGGTATACGAGCAGTACTTC

d_gene: TRBD2
j_gene: TRBJ2-2
abundance: NA
v_gene: TRBV7-2
len: 16
CDR3aa: CASPPTSGGKTGELFF
CDR3nt: TGTGCCAGCCCGCCGACTAGCGGGGGGAAGACCGGGGAGCTGTTTTTT

d_gene: NA
j_gene: TRBJ2-1
abundance: NA
v_gene: TRBV6-5
len: 15
CDR3aa: CASKRTSGKRGEQFF
CDR3nt: TGTGCCAGCAAGCGGACGTCCGGGAAGAGAGGTGAGCAGTTCTTC

d_gene: NA
j_gene: TRBJ2-7
abundance: NA
v_gene: TRBV6-1
len: 12
CDR3aa: CASSDGGRKQYF
CDR3nt: TGTGCCAGCAGTGACGGGGGAAGGAAGCAGTACTTC

d_gene: TRBD2
j_gene: TRBJ2-3
abundance: NA
v_gene: TRBV11-2
len: 15
CDR3aa: CASSLGLAGADTQYF
CDR3nt: TGTGCCAGCAGCTTAGGTCTAGCGGGGGCCGATACGCAGTATTTT

d_gene: NA
j_gene: TRBJ1-4
abundance: once
v_gene: TRBV15
len: 15
CDR3aa: CATSRESGGWEKLFF
CDR3nt: TGTGCCACCAGCAGAGAGTCGGGGGGCTGGGAAAAACTGTTTTTT

d_gene: NA
j_gene: TRBJ2-6
abundance: NA
v_gene: TRBV19
len: 14
CDR3aa: CASSMGAGANVLTF
CDR3nt: TGTGCCAGTAGTATGGGAGCTGGGGCCAACGTCCTGACTTTC

d_gene: NA
j_gene: TRBJ2-4
abundance: NA
v_gene: TRBV7-9
len: 14
CDR3aa: CASSQGGPWRDQYF
CDR3nt: TGTGCCAGCAGCCAGGGAGGACCATGGAGGGACCAGTACTTC

d_gene: NA
j_gene: TRBJ1-1
abundance: NA
v_gene: TRBV29-1
len: 14
CDR3aa: CSVGGWGSGTEAFF
CDR3nt: TGCAGCGTGGGGGGGTGGGGGTCCGGCACTGAAGCTTTCTTT

d_gene: TRBD1
j_gene: TRBJ1-1
abundance: NA
v_gene: TRBV29-1
len: 13
CDR3aa: CSAAGQGNTEAFF
CDR3nt: TGCAGCGCCGCGGGACAGGGGAACACTGAAGCTTTCTTT

d_gene: NA
j_gene: TRBJ1-6
abundance: NA
v_gene: TRBV19
len: 13
CDR3aa: CASRQGWNSPLHF
CDR3nt: TGTGCCAGCCGCCAGGGGTGGAATTCACCCCTCCACTTT

d_gene: TRBD1
j_gene: TRBJ1-2
abundance: NA
v_gene: TRBV4-2
len: 15
CDR3aa: CASSPGTAQNYGYTF
CDR3nt: TGTGCCAGCAGCCCCGGGACAGCGCAAAACTATGGCTACACCTTC

d_gene: NA
j_gene: TRBJ1-6
abundance: NA
v_gene: TRBV5-1
len: 15
CDR3aa: CASSPGGGPSSPLHF
CDR3nt: TGCGCCAGCAGCCCGGGGGGGGGTCCCAGTTCACCCCTCCACTTT

d_gene: NA
j_gene: TRBJ1-5
abundance: NA
v_gene: TRBV7-2
len: 15
CDR3aa: CASSSYRAPNQPQHF
CDR3nt: TGTGCCAGCAGCTCCTACAGGGCCCCTAATCAGCCCCAGCATTTT

d_gene: NA
j_gene: TRBJ2-1
abundance: NA
v_gene: TRBV7-2
len: 13
CDR3aa: CASSQLFRNEQFF
CDR3nt: TGTGCCAGCAGCCAACTGTTCAGGAATGAGCAGTTCTTC

d_gene: NA
j_gene: TRBJ2-5
abundance: NA
v_gene: TRBV7-9
len: 14
CDR3aa: CASSLRQGGETQYF
CDR3nt: TGTGCCAGCAGCTTGAGGCAGGGCGGAGAGACCCAGTACTTC

d_gene: NA
j_gene: TRBJ1-2
abundance: NA
v_gene: TRBV5-1
len: 15
CDR3aa: CASSLTGASGYGYTF
CDR3nt: TGCGCCAGCAGCCTTACGGGGGCTAGCGGCTATGGCTACACCTTC

d_gene: NA
j_gene: TRBJ1-5
abundance: NA
v_gene: TRBV6-5
len: 13
CDR3aa: CASRMHSNQPQHF
CDR3nt: TGTGCCAGCAGGATGCATAGCAATCAGCCCCAGCATTTT

d_gene: NA
j_gene: TRBJ2-3
abundance: NA
v_gene: TRBV29-1
len: 15
CDR3aa: CSVEDNPKSPDTQYF
CDR3nt: TGCAGCGTTGAAGACAACCCGAAGAGCCCAGATACGCAGTATTTT

d_gene: NA
j_gene: TRBJ1-1
abundance: NA
v_gene: TRBV9
len: 13
CDR3aa: CASSVGLGSEAFF
CDR3nt: TGTGCCAGCAGCGTAGGGCTGGGGTCGGAAGCTTTCTTT

d_gene: TRBD2
j_gene: TRBJ2-5
abundance: NA
v_gene: TRBV10-3
len: 14
CDR3aa: CAISESSSGGTQYF
CDR3nt: TGTGCCATCAGTGAGTCGTCTAGCGGGGGGACCCAGTACTTC

d_gene: NA
j_gene: TRBJ1-3
abundance: NA
v_gene: TRBV11-2
len: 15
CDR3aa: CASSSQGGSGNTIYF
CDR3nt: TGTGCCAGCAGCTCGCAAGGGGGTTCTGGAAACACCATATATTTT

d_gene: TRBD1
j_gene: TRBJ1-4
abundance: NA
v_gene: TRBV11-1
len: 17
CDR3aa: CASSPGDRGQANEKLFF
CDR3nt: TGTGCCAGCAGCCCGGGGGACAGGGGGCAAGCTAATGAAAAACTGTTTTTT

d_gene: NA
j_gene: TRBJ2-6
abundance: NA
v_gene: TRBV2
len: 15
CDR3aa: CASSGVQSGANVLTF
CDR3nt: TGTGCCAGCAGTGGGGTCCAATCTGGGGCCAACGTCCTGACTTTC

d_gene: NA
j_gene: TRBJ2-3
abundance: once
v_gene: TRBV7-2
len: 15
CDR3aa: CASSNQPGSTDTQYF
CDR3nt: TGTGCCAGCAGCAACCAACCGGGGAGCACAGATACGCAGTATTTT

d_gene: TRBD1
j_gene: TRBJ1-5
abundance: few
v_gene: TRBV19
len: 17
CDR3aa: CASSSREGQGARQPQHF
CDR3nt: TGTGCCAGTAGTTCACGAGAAGGACAGGGGGCTAGGCAGCCCCAGCATTTT

d_gene: NA
j_gene: TRBJ1-2
abundance: NA
v_gene: TRBV14
len: 14
CDR3aa: CANPRGRADYGYTF
CDR3nt: TGTGCCAACCCCCGGGGCCGGGCCGACTATGGCTACACCTTC

d_gene: NA
j_gene: TRBJ2-2
abundance: NA
v_gene: TRBV5-1
len: 15
CDR3aa: CASRSELKTTGELFF
CDR3nt: TGCGCCAGCAGGAGCGAACTAAAGACCACCGGGGAGCTGTTTTTT

d_gene: NA
j_gene: TRBJ1-1
abundance: NA
v_gene: TRBV7-8
len: 13
CDR3aa: CASSPRQLTEAFF
CDR3nt: TGTGCCAGCAGCCCTAGACAGCTTACTGAAGCTTTCTTT

d_gene: NA
j_gene: TRBJ1-1
abundance: NA
v_gene: TRBV9
len: 11
CDR3aa: CASSVVDEAFF
CDR3nt: TGTGCCAGCAGCGTAGTAGATGAAGCTTTCTTT

d_gene: NA
j_gene: TRBJ2-3
abundance: NA
v_gene: TRBV6-1
len: 11
CDR3aa: CASRREDTQYF
CDR3nt: TGTGCCAGCAGGAGAGAGGATACGCAGTATTTT

d_gene: TRBD1
j_gene: TRBJ2-7
abundance: NA
v_gene: TRBV11-2
len: 16
CDR3aa: CASSLLPGTAIYEQYF
CDR3nt: TGTGCCAGCAGCCTCCTTCCCGGGACAGCCATATACGAGCAGTACTTC

d_gene: NA
j_gene: TRBJ2-7
abundance: NA
v_gene: TRBV30
len: 12
CDR3aa: CAWSAQTYEQYF
CDR3nt: TGTGCCTGGAGTGCACAAACCTACGAGCAGTACTTC

d_gene: NA
j_gene: TRBJ1-1
abundance: NA
v_gene: TRBV6-5
len: 13
CDR3aa: CASTATRNTEAFF
CDR3nt: TGTGCCAGCACCGCAACAAGGAACACTGAAGCTTTCTTT

d_gene: NA
j_gene: TRBJ2-1
abundance: NA
v_gene: TRBV7-2
len: 16
CDR3aa: CASSPNLEFGWNEQFF
CDR3nt: TGTGCCAGCAGCCCTAACCTAGAATTCGGATGGAATGAGCAGTTCTTC

d_gene: TRBD2
j_gene: TRBJ2-1
abundance: NA
v_gene: TRBV5-1
len: 15
CDR3aa: CASRPGASGGYEQFF
CDR3nt: TGCGCCAGCAGGCCCGGGGCTAGCGGGGGTTATGAGCAGTTCTTC

d_gene: NA
j_gene: TRBJ2-1
abundance: once
v_gene: TRBV2
len: 18
CDR3aa: CASSDGQGIPLSYNEQFF
CDR3nt: TGTGCCAGCAGTGATGGGCAGGGAATCCCCCTCTCCTACAATGAGCAGTTCTTC

d_gene: NA
j_gene: TRBJ1-4
abundance: NA
v_gene: TRBV7-8
len: 15
CDR3aa: CASSLAEYQFEKLFF
CDR3nt: TGTGCCAGCAGCTTAGCGGAGTACCAGTTTGAAAAACTGTTTTTT

d_gene: NA
j_gene: TRBJ1-5
abundance: NA
v_gene: TRBV7-2
len: 13
CDR3aa: CASSPGVNQPQHF
CDR3nt: TGTGCCAGCAGCCCCGGGGTAAATCAGCCCCAGCATTTT

d_gene: NA
j_gene: TRBJ2-7
abundance: NA
v_gene: TRBV6-1
len: 15
CDR3aa: CASSPGAGLAYEQYF
CDR3nt: TGTGCCAGCAGCCCGGGGGCGGGGCTAGCCTACGAGCAGTACTTC

d_gene: TRBD1
j_gene: TRBJ1-5
abundance: NA
v_gene: TRBV5-5
len: 15
CDR3aa: CASRSATGANQPQHF
CDR3nt: TGTGCCAGCAGGTCGGCTACAGGGGCAAATCAGCCCCAGCATTTT

d_gene: NA
j_gene: TRBJ2-1
abundance: NA
v_gene: TRBV6-5
len: 12
CDR3aa: CASRRDFNEQFF
CDR3nt: TGTGCCAGCAGACGGGACTTCAATGAGCAGTTCTTC

d_gene: NA
j_gene: TRBJ2-4
abundance: NA
v_gene: TRBV11-3
len: 16
CDR3aa: CASSSRLRLAKNIQYF
CDR3nt: TGTGCCAGCAGCTCCCGGCTAAGGCTAGCCAAAAACATTCAGTACTTC

d_gene: TRBD2
j_gene: TRBJ2-7
abundance: NA
v_gene: TRBV11-2
len: 18
CDR3aa: CASSPPPILAGRSYEQYF
CDR3nt: TGTGCCAGCAGCCCCCCCCCAATACTAGCGGGGAGATCCTACGAGCAGTACTTC

d_gene: NA
j_gene: TRBJ2-5
abundance: NA
v_gene: TRBV12-5
len: 13
CDR3aa: CASGWWGAETQYF
CDR3nt: TGTGCTAGTGGTTGGTGGGGCGCTGAGACCCAGTACTTC

d_gene: NA
j_gene: TRBJ1-3
abundance: NA
v_gene: TRBV5-6
len: 15
CDR3aa: CASSLRPFSGNTIYF
CDR3nt: TGTGCCAGCAGCTTGAGGCCTTTCTCTGGAAACACCATATATTTT

d_gene: TRBD1
j_gene: TRBJ1-5
abundance: NA
v_gene: TRBV30
len: 18
CDR3aa: CAWRAGTGGRDSNQPQHF
CDR3nt: TGTGCCTGGAGGGCCGGGACAGGGGGCAGGGATAGCAATCAGCCCCAGCATTTT

d_gene: NA
j_gene: TRBJ2-1
abundance: NA
v_gene: TRBV19
len: 15
CDR3aa: CASNLIGGQYNEQFF
CDR3nt: TGTGCCAGTAACCTCATCGGGGGGCAATACAATGAGCAGTTCTTC

d_gene: NA
j_gene: TRBJ2-3
abundance: few
v_gene: TRBV9
len: 14
CDR3aa: CASSVGPAGDTQYF
CDR3nt: TGTGCCAGCAGCGTAGGTCCAGCAGGTGATACGCAGTATTTT

d_gene: TRBD1
j_gene: TRBJ2-7
abundance: few
v_gene: TRBV7-9
len: 16
CDR3aa: CASSSSYGTGGNEQYF
CDR3nt: TGTGCCAGCAGTTCTAGCTATGGGACAGGGGGTAACGAGCAGTACTTC

d_gene: TRBD1
j_gene: TRBJ2-5
abundance: NA
v_gene: TRBV4-1
len: 17
CDR3aa: CASSQAKPGRGGETQYF
CDR3nt: TGCGCCAGCAGCCAAGCTAAGCCGGGACGAGGGGGCGAGACCCAGTACTTC

d_gene: NA
j_gene: TRBJ2-5
abundance: NA
v_gene: TRBV29-1
len: 11
CDR3aa: CSVTGLGTQYF
CDR3nt: TGCAGCGTTACAGGATTAGGGACCCAGTACTTC

d_gene: NA
j_gene: TRBJ2-1
abundance: NA
v_gene: TRBV4-3
len: 13
CDR3aa: CASSQTPRGEQFF
CDR3nt: TGCGCCAGCAGCCAAACGCCCAGGGGTGAGCAGTTCTTC

d_gene: TRBD1
j_gene: TRBJ1-2
abundance: NA
v_gene: TRBV4-3
len: 15
CDR3aa: CASSQAMGQNYGYTF
CDR3nt: TGCGCCAGCAGCCAAGCCATGGGACAGAACTATGGCTACACCTTC

d_gene: TRBD2
j_gene: TRBJ2-5
abundance: NA
v_gene: TRBV13
len: 14
CDR3aa: CASSTTSRQETQYF
CDR3nt: TGTGCCAGCAGCACGACTAGCAGACAAGAGACCCAGTACTTC

d_gene: NA
j_gene: TRBJ1-1
abundance: NA
v_gene: TRBV7-2
len: 12
CDR3aa: CASSSKPYEAFF
CDR3nt: TGTGCCAGCAGCTCCAAGCCCTATGAAGCTTTCTTT

d_gene: NA
j_gene: TRBJ2-1
abundance: few
v_gene: TRBV2
len: 12
CDR3aa: CASSQVGDEQFF
CDR3nt: TGTGCCAGCTCCCAAGTGGGGGATGAGCAGTTCTTC

d_gene: NA
j_gene: TRBJ1-1
abundance: NA
v_gene: TRBV5-1
len: 14
CDR3aa: CASSLGGFNTEAFF
CDR3nt: TGCGCCAGCAGCTTGGGAGGGTTCAACACTGAAGCTTTCTTT

d_gene: TRBD1
j_gene: TRBJ1-5
abundance: NA
v_gene: TRBV29-1
len: 13
CDR3aa: CSVAGQADQPQHF
CDR3nt: TGCAGCGTTGCTGGACAGGCCGATCAGCCCCAGCATTTT